This T cell receptor beta chain was found in a study of blood T cell repertoires in COVID-19. Study as a whole: PBMCs, B-cell-depleted T cells, or T cells were the source of the cDNA or gDNA that made up the material.

Per the original methods: Amplified reference gene primers provided the basis for estimating nucleated cell counts. Generated by immunoSEQ multiplex PCR, the TCRdb table keeps only in-frame clones and is missing some. The V and J calls and clone size come from that table; D and trimming were worked out from the DNA. Of 160,000 or so clones in the sample, approximately 86% were seen once. Specimen: peripheral blood. The receptor was derived from a woman between 70 and 85 years old with acute or convalescent COVID-19.

The CDR3 region is CASAGATNEKLFF. As DNA, the CDR3 is TGTGCCAGCGCAGGGGCAACTAATGAAAAACTGTTTTTT. The chain employs TRBV7-2 and TRBJ1-4; possible D gene TRBD1, 6 bases. V gave up 8 bases and J gave up 0 bases, with 7 bases separating them. CDR3 size: 13 residues. The V gene's germline CDR1 is SGHTA and CDR2 FQGNSA. The whole variable domain, remainder taken from reference TRBV7-2 and TRBJ1-4, is GAGVSQSPSNKVTEKGKDVELRCDPISGHTALYWYRQSLGQGLEFLIYFQGNSAPDKSGLPSDRFSAERTGGSVSTLTIQRTQQEDSAVYLCASAGATNEKLFFGSGTQLSVL.